Given below is one TCR beta chain in context. This CDR3 has 14 residues. V was cut by 8 bases and J by 1 base, with 14 bases left in between. The multiple sclerosis controls were treatment-naive patients with relapsing-remitting disease that was stable or active. This sample is drawn from a study of CD8 T cells in Susac syndrome. RNA was extracted with the RNeasy kit, and a quantity of roughly 0.5 to 1 ug was reverse transcribed using random hexamers. Amplification of the TCR beta CDR3 was carried out by immunoSEQ multiplex PCR, which spanned a total of 54 Vbeta and 13 Jbeta segments. TCRdb reanalysed the immunoSEQ multiplex PCR reads using MiXCR and keeps one entry per CDR3 protein. The sample contains about 180,000 distinct CDR3 sequences, 90% to 95% of which appear only once.

Sequencing was done on a sample of CD4+ T cells from PBMCs. This receptor was obtained from a human donor with multiple sclerosis. The chain uses TRBV23-1 and TRBJ1-1; no definite D call. TRBV23-1 is marked as an open reading frame, function uncertain. In DNA, the CDR3 is TGCGCCAGCCCCCGTCGGCCGAAGAACACTGAAGCTTTCTTT. Amino acid sequence: CASPRRPKNTEAFF.